The T cell receptor (beta chain) under discussion was sequenced for a study of CD8+CD57+ T cells in acquired aplastic anemia. Across the whole study: The study obtained an average of approximately 2.9 ug of DNA from sorted CD4+ and CD8+ cells. Overall study findings and caveats: The study found no significant CD8+ Simpson's diversity difference between patients and controls.

Template material for TCR beta VDJ and CDR3 profiling consisted of genomic DNA. TCRdb re-called the reads with MiXCR, one entry per CDR3 protein. The table lists 400,000 to 450,000 distinct CDR3 sequences, just under 70% of them singletons, with 4% in the top ten. A note on this clonotype: Its target is unknown.

This TCR was sampled from a human donor in good health, serving as a control. Input material: sorted CD4+, CD8+, or CD8+CD57+ T cells (not recorded which) from PBMCs.

The CDR3: CASSVYSSLNTEAFF. As DNA, the CDR3 is TGTGCCAGCAGCGTATACAGCAGTTTGAACACTGAAGCTTTCTTT. The rearrangement joins TRBV11-1 to TRBJ1-1; D is uncertain. Germline values: CDR1 SGHAT, CDR2 FQDESV (reference sequence). Trimming shortened V by 5 bases and J by 0 bases, and 13 bases separated the two germline ends. This CDR3 is 15 amino acids long.